The clone carrying this T cell receptor beta chain has ten or more counts. MiXCR was run by TCRdb on the 5' RACE reads, yielding one entry per CDR3 protein. The profile shows about 15,000 distinct CDR3 sequences, 7% to 9% of them singletons. Time point defined: sample taken at primary tumor resection. From tumor, nontumor lung or frozen PBMC, whole RNA was taken unsorted for sequencing. This entry belongs to a study of spatial heterogeneity in lung cancer. Germline values: CDR1 SEHNR, CDR2 FQNEAQ (reference sequence). The CDR3 sequence is 13 residues long. Trimming pared 0 bases from V and 6 bases from J, leaving 6 bases between.

This TCR was sampled from a female donor with early-stage non-small cell lung cancer. V and J are TRBV7-9 and TRBJ2-1; D ambiguous. Here the sequenced sample was PBMCs, taken at surgery. The chain's CDR3 is CASSLAGLNEQFF. CDR3 sequence (DNA): TGTGCCAGCAGCTTAGCGGGCCTCAATGAGCAGTTCTTC.